This T cell receptor beta chain was profiled in a study of blood T cell repertoires in COVID-19. Followed longitudinally, the Seattle patients had been enrolled during active infection. Assay used: immunoSEQ multiplex PCR; TCRdb lists only in-frame clones, some missing. The sample shows 70,000 to 90,000 clones, approximately 85% of them seen only once. The receptor's source is a man aged 45-60 years with COVID-19, enrolled during active disease. The sequencing sample was made of peripheral blood.

CDR3: CASTKQLNTEAFF. The CDR3 DNA reads as TGTGCCAGCACCAAACAGTTGAACACTGAAGCTTTCTTT. V is TRBV12-3 or TRBV12-4 and J is TRBJ1-1, with D unclear. Trimming took off 7 bases at V and 0 bases at J, with 9 bases between the two ends. The CDR3 loop spans 13 amino acids.